This TCR beta chain was captured by sequencing in a study of blood T cell repertoires in COVID-19 (dated by TCRdb to 2019 to 2021). Some background on the complete study: Samples from collaborators originated in the United States, Italy and Spain and spanned both the acute and convalescent phases of COVID-19. Subjects who had been exposed to COVID-19, were actively infected with it, or had recovered from it provided the deeply sampled blood TCRbeta repertoires that made up the dataset. The repertoires were released in a freely available public database intended as a resource for research on the immune response to SARS-CoV-2. The prospective study material was composed of cDNA or gDNA derived from T cells, B-cell-depleted T cells, or PBMCs. Sample metadata almost always included a de-identified subject ID, COVID-19 status, age in years and sex. Where HLA class I and class II types were available, the types were taken from metadata supplied by the sample provider, not from assay-based typing. The samples were drawn from the first 160 participants of the ongoing ImmuneRACE study and from more than 1,000 subjects provided by 6 global collaborators. Study-wide conclusions, independent of this receptor: The amount of clinical and demographic metadata varied by source and participant and was provided uncurated.

The collaborating institutions used their own protocols to collect whole blood in K2EDTA tubes. Collaborator samples were shipped for TCRbeta analysis as frozen whole blood, isolated PBMCs, or DNA extracted from either sample type. The immunoSEQ Assay, a bias-controlled multiplex PCR, was used to amplify TCRbeta CDR3 regions from genomic DNA. Per the source publication's procedure: The number of nucleated cells in each sample was estimated by amplification of reference gene primers within the assay. To quantify the absolute abundance of each unique TCRbeta CDR3 rearrangement, sequence reads were collapsed and filtered. Productive Simpson clonality was computed per sample as the square root of Simpson's diversity index over productive rearrangements. This is the immuneACCESS table as TCRdb keeps it, with only in-frame sequences that have V and J called. A part of the clones is gone; compared with another copy, unresolved V genes explain less than half, and the rest is unexplained. V and J calls and clone size are copied from that table; D and trimming were computed from the DNA. This sample holds 120,000 or so clones; 78% were observed only once. The ten most abundant clones make up about 2% of the sample.

In the case of this clone: Its antigen specificity is not known. The sample holds no much larger clone one base away, and base qualities are not on file.

The V end loses 7 bases and the J end loses 6 bases, and a stretch of 19 bases separates them. From its cysteine to its phenylalanine, the CDR3 spans 15 amino acids. The entry retains the CDR3 DNA only, 45 bases that are in frame from base 1. The germline V gene (reference sequence) supplies CDR1 LNHDA and CDR2 SQIVND. The chain employs TRBV19 and TRBJ1-5; perhaps TRBD1 is the D gene, with 5 bases matching. The TCR was taken from a man aged 70-80 years with acute or convalescent COVID-19. The specimen was peripheral blood. The DNA sequence is TGTGCCAGTACCCCGACCCGGGGCGGGACTCAGCCCCAGCATTTT. Translated, it gives CASTPTRGGTQPQHF.